The T cell receptor (beta chain) under discussion was sequenced for a study of regulatory T cells in long-lasting Graves disease. Arm-PCR of CDR3 regions with iRepertoire HTBI primers generated TCR beta libraries. TCRdb fed the multiplex PCR reads into MiXCR, producing one record per CDR3 protein. The sample holds 400,000 to 450,000 distinct CDR3 sequences, more than 13% seen once. This CDR3 has 15 residues. The V and J ends lost 5 bases and 6 bases, in that order; junction bases with no gene match: 10. CDR1 and CDR2 from the germline V gene are SGHAT and FQNNGV. Time point described: newly diagnosed GD, antithyroid drugs for less than 3 months. After RNA was extracted from PBMCs, the TCR library was made from it. Under American Thyroid Association guidelines, Graves' disease was diagnosed. Patients came from an endocrinology department in Xi'an, China. This clonotype was seen ten or more times. This same sample was also taken into another study, of T cells in Graves' hyperthyroidism and ophthalmopathy. Turning to that study: The HTBI primer set was used in a first-round RT-PCR of the TCR CDR3.

The J gene is TRBJ1-1, the V gene TRBV11-2; 9 positions match TRBD1. This TCR came from a woman aged 25 to 39 with Graves disease. The sequencing here drew on peripheral blood mononuclear cells (PBMCs), taken at new diagnosis, from a patient treated with antithyroid drugs. DNA of the CDR3: TGTGCCAGCAGCACCATGGCCTACAGGGGGCCTGAAGCTTTCTTT. Protein sequence: CASSTMAYRGPEAFF.